These 13 T cell receptor beta chains originate from one sample sequenced in a study of Graves' ophthalmopathy and Graves' hyperthyroidism. CDR3 regions of TCR beta were amplified from RNA transcripts. Following a first-round RT-PCR that used HTBI primers, a second-round multiplex PCR was carried out. One entry per CDR3 protein results from TCRdb running MiXCR on the multiplex PCR reads. This table holds roughly 1.1 million distinct CDR3 sequences, roughly 35% found once. What was sequenced was peripheral blood or thyroid tissue (not recorded which). The receptors were sampled from an adult man with Graves' hyperthyroidism.

Many counts were recorded for this clonotype. This chain uses TRBV2 with TRBJ1-5; a weak D match, TRBD1 (5 bases). The V end was cut by 6 bases, the J end by 2 bases, with 8 bases between. This CDR3 contains 13 residues. Germline V gene lookup returns CDR1 SNHLY and CDR2 FYNNEI. The CDR3 reads CASRGLRNQPQHF. DNA for the CDR3: TGTGCCAGCAGGGGGCTTCGCAATCAGCCCCAGCATTTT.

The J gene is TRBJ1-1, the V gene TRBV6-6; TRBD1 aligns across 9 bases. CDR3 length: 14 residues. Germline V gene sequence: CDR1 MNHNY, CDR2 SVGAGI (reference sequence). The V gene end was trimmed by 2 bases and the J gene end by 4 bases; junction bases not matched to a gene: 2. The CDR3 region has the DNA TGTGCCAGCAGTTACCAGGGACAGGGCACTGAAGCTTTCTTT. Translated: CASSYQGQGTEAFF.

The rearrangement links TRBV12-3 or TRBV12-4 to TRBJ2-5; D possibly corresponds to TRBD2 (6 bases). CDR3 length: 16 residues. The germline V and J ends were trimmed by 3 bases and 1 base, with 15 bases remaining between them. The CDR3 spells CASSLGVVRGQETQYF. In DNA form, the CDR3 reads TGTGCCAGCAGTTTGGGAGTGGTGCGGGGCCAAGAGACCCAGTACTTC.

The chain combines TRBV7-2 with TRBJ1-6; the D is unclear. V lost 6 bases and J 7 bases, leaving 22 bases between the germline ends. CDR1 and CDR2 (germline): SGHTA, FQGNSA. The CDR3 runs to 17 residues. This chain's CDR3 is CASRRPMEGTRNSPLHF. The CDR3 region has the DNA TGTGCCAGCAGACGCCCAATGGAGGGAACGAGAAATTCACCCCTCCACTTT.

CDR3 in DNA: TGCAGCGTGTGGGGGGAGGGAGAGACCCAGTACTTC. Protein sequence: CSVWGEGETQYF. This sequence joins TRBV29-1 and TRBJ2-5; 7 nucleotides match TRBD2. With 6 bases clipped from V and 4 bases from J, the junction kept 5 bases outside the gene matches. Looked up from germline, CDR1 is SQVTM and CDR2 is ANQGSEA. The CDR3 spans 12 residues.

This clonotype was counted once. V and J are TRBV25-1 and TRBJ1-4; TRBD1 is a possible D gene (6 bases). Trimming removed 1 base at V and 5 bases at J, with 14 bases between. The length of the CDR3 is 16 residues. Germline values: CDR1 MGHDK, CDR2 SYGVNS. CDR3 bases: TGTGCCAGCAGTGAATTCCCGGGGGGACAAAATGAAAAACTGTTTTTT. This sequence encodes CASSEFPGGQNEKLFF.

J is TRBJ2-7 and V is TRBV6-2 or TRBV6-3; possibly TRBD2 for D (5 bases). CDR3 length: 15 residues. Germline V CDR1 and CDR2: MNHEY, SVGEGT. Trimming removed 7 bases from V and 4 bases from J, with 20 bases in between. The CDR3 region is CASTRATNGIYEQYF. As DNA, the CDR3 is TGTGCCAGCACCAGAGCGACTAACGGCATTTACGAGCAGTACTTC.

This chain's CDR3 is CASSAPLSGRAGEQYF. CDR3 in DNA: TGTGCCAGCAGTGCTCCTTTGAGCGGGAGGGCCGGCGAGCAGTACTTC. The chain joins TRBV25-1 to TRBJ2-7; 10 bases agree with TRBD2. The CDR3 is made up of 16 amino acids. Looked up from germline, CDR1 is MGHDK and CDR2 is SYGVNS. The ends lost 4 bases at V and 6 bases at J; junction bases unmatched: 12.

This clonotype was picked up a small number of times. One end of the junction is discordant with germline, which a read error may explain. J is TRBJ1-3 and V is TRBV12-3 or TRBV12-4; 8 nucleotides align to TRBD1. CDR3 size: 15 residues. The CDR3 DNA follows: TGTGCCAGCAGAATTGCAGGGGGCTCTGGAAACACCACATATTTT. This codes for CASRIAGGSGNTTYF.

Ten or more counts support this clonotype. This chain connects TRBV28 to TRBJ1-5; D gene ambiguous. The CDR3 contains 11 residues. The germline V and J ends were trimmed by 8 bases and 2 bases, with 4 bases remaining between them. Looked up from germline, CDR1 is MDHEN and CDR2 is SYDVKM. CDR3 protein: CASGRNQPQHF. CDR3 DNA sequence: TGTGCCAGCGGACGCAATCAGCCCCAGCATTTT. Drawing the rest from reference TRBV28 and TRBJ1-5, the complete variable domain is DVKVTQSSRYLVKRTGEKVFLECVQDMDHENMFWYRQDPGLGLRLIYFSYDVKMKEKGDIPEGYSVSREKKERFSLILESASTNQTSMYLCASGRNQPQHFGDGTRLSIL.

This clonotype was found a few times. The chain recombines TRBV27 with TRBJ1-2, with no clear D. Germline CDR1 is MNHEY and CDR2 is SMNVEV (reference sequence). The CDR3 runs to 13 residues. V was pared by 6 bases and J by 3 bases, with 11 bases between. CDR3 sequence: CASSLHGYYGYTF. CDR3 in DNA: TGTGCCAGCAGCCTTCACGGTTACTATGGCTACACCTTC.

This clonotype has just a few counts. The chain carries TRBV6-5 and TRBJ2-5, with D tentatively TRBD1 or TRBD2 (5 bases each). V lost 7 bases and J 9 bases, leaving 24 bases between the germline ends. The CDR3 spans 15 residues. Germline assignment: CDR1 MNHEY and CDR2 SVGAGI. The CDR3 sequence: CASMVVATPLGAQYF. The CDR3 bases are TGTGCCAGCATGGTAGTAGCCACACCTTTGGGGGCCCAGTACTTC.

This chain links TRBV20-1 with TRBJ1-5; 8 bases line up with TRBD1. J was trimmed by 5 bases and V by 4 bases; bases with no gene match: 4. Germline V gene lookup returns CDR1 DFQATT and CDR2 SNEGSKA (reference sequence). The CDR3 extends over 13 amino acids. The CDR3 protein is CSAIVDRDQPQHF. The CDR3 region has the DNA TGCAGTGCTATCGTGGACAGGGATCAGCCCCAGCATTTT.